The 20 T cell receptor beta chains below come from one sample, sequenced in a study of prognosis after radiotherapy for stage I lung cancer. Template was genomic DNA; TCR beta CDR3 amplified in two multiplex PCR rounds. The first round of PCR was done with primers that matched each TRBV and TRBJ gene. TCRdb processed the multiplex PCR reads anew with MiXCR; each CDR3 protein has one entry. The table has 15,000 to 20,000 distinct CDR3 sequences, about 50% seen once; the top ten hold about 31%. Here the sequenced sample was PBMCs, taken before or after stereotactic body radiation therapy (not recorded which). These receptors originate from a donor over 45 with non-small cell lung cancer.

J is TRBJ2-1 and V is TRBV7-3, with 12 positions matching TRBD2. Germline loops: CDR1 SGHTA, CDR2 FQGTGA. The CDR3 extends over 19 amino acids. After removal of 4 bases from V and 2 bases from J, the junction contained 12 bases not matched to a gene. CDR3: CASSSTPRLAGVTYNEQFF. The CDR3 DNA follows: TGTGCCAGCAGCTCCACCCCACGACTAGCGGGAGTAACCTACAATGAGCAGTTCTTC.

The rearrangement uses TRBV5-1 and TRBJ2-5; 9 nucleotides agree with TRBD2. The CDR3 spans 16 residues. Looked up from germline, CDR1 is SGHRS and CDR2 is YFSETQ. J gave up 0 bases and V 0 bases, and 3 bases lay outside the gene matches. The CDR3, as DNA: TGCGCCAGCAGCTTGGACGCGGGGGGGTACCAAGAGACCCAGTACTTC. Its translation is CASSLDAGGYQETQYF.

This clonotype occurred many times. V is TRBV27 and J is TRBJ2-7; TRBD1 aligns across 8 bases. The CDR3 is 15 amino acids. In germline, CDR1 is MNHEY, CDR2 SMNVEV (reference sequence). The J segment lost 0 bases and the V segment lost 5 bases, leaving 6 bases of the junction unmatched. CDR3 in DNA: TGTGCCAGCAGTCTCGGGACAGGTAGCTCCTACGAGCAGTACTTC. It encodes CASSLGTGSSYEQYF.

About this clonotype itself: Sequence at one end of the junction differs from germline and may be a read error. The CDR3 spells CASRRVTSGRGNTGELFF. CDR3 DNA sequence: TGTGCCAGCAGGAGAGTGACTAGCGGGAGAGGGAACACCGGTGAGCTGTTTTTT. The chain combines TRBV6-1 with TRBJ2-2; 12 nucleotides agree with TRBD2. CDR3 length: 18 amino acids. Germline CDR1 MNHNS, CDR2 SASEGT.

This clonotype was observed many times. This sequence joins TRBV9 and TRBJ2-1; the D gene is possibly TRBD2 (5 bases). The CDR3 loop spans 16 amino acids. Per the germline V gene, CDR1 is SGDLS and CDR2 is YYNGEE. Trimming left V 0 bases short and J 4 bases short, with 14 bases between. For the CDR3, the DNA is TGTGCCAGCAGCGTAGGGGTCGGGAAGGCTTACAATGAGCAGTTCTTC. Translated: CASSVGVGKAYNEQFF.

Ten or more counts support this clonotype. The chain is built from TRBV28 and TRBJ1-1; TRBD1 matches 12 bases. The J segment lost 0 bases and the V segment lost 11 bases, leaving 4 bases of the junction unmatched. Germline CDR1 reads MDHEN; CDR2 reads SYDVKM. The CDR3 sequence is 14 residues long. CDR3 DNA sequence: TGTGCCGGGGGACAGGGGGCGATGAACACTGAAGCTTTCTTT. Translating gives CAGGQGAMNTEAFF.

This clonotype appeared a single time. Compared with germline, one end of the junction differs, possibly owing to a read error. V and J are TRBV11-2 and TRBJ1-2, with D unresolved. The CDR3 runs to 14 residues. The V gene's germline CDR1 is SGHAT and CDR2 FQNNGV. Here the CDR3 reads CASSILDAGYVYTF. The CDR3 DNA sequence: TGTGCCAGCAGTATCCTCGACGCTGGATATGTCTACACCTTC.

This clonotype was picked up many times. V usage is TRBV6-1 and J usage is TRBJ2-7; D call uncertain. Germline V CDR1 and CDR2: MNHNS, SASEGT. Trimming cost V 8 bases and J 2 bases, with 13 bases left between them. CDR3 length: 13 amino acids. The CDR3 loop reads CASSRSTAYEQYF. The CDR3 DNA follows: TGTGCCAGCTCCCGAAGCACCGCCTACGAGCAGTACTTC.

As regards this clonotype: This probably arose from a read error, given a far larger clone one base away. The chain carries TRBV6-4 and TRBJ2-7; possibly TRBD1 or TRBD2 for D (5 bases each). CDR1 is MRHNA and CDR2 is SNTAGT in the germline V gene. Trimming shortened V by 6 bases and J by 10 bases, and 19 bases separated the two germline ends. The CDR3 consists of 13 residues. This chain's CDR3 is CASSRGAAMDQYF. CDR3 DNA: TGTGCCAGCAGCAGAGGGGCAGCCATGGATCAGTACTTC.

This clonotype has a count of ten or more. The chain's CDR3 is CASSQIPGQGGQPQHF. CDR3 nucleotides: TGTGCCAGCTCACAAATCCCGGGACAGGGTGGCCAGCCCCAGCATTTT. This sequence joins TRBV18 and TRBJ1-5; TRBD1 matches 9 bases. V dropped 4 bases and J dropped 7; count of bases not matched to a gene: 11. Per the germline V gene, CDR1 is KGHSH and CDR2 is LQKENI. There are 16 residues in the CDR3.

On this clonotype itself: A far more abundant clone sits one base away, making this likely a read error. The CDR3: CASSGLARANTGELFF. As DNA, the CDR3 is TGTGCCAGCAGTGGCCTGGCACGAGCCAACACCGGGGAGCTGTTTTTT. The rearrangement joins TRBV6-8 to TRBJ2-2; no firm D call. This CDR3 is 16 amino acids long. The V gene lost 5 bases and the J gene lost 2 bases, with 15 bases spanning the gap. Germline lookup yields CDR1 MNHGY and CDR2 SAAAGT.

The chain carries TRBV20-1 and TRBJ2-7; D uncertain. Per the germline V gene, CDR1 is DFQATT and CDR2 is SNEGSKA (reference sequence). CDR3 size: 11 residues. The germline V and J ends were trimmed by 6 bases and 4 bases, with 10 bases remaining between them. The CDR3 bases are TGCAGTGCCCCACCAGAATACGAGCAGTACTTC. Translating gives CSAPPEYEQYF.

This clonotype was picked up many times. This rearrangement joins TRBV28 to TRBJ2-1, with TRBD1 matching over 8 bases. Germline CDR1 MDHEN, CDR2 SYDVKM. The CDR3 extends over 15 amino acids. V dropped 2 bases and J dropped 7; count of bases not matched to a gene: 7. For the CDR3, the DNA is TGTGCCAGCAGTTTACCGGACAGGGCCCGGAATGAGCAGTTCTTC. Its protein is CASSLPDRARNEQFF.

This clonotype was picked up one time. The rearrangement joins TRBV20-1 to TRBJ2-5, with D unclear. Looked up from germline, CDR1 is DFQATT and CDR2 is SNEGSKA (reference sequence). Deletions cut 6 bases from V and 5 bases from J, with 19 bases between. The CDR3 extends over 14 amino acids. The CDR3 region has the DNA TGCAGTGCCCAACCGCGGTTCGCGGAGGAGACCCAGTACTTC. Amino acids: CSAQPRFAEETQYF.

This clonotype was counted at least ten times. The CDR3 sequence: CSAKGTLSSYEQYF. The CDR3 nucleotides are TGCAGTGCTAAGGGGACATTGAGCTCCTACGAGCAGTACTTC. This rearrangement joins TRBV20-1 to TRBJ2-7; the D gene is possibly TRBD1 (6 bases). Germline V gene data show CDR1 as DFQATT and CDR2 as SNEGSKA (reference sequence). The CDR3 covers 14 residues. V gave up 4 bases and J gave up 0 bases, with 13 bases separating them.

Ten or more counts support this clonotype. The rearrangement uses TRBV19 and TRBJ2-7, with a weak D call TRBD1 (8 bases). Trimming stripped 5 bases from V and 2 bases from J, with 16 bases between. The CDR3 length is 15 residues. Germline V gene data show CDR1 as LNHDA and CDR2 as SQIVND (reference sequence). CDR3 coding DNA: TGTGCCAGTAGTTCCACAGGGGGGGGCCCCTACGAGCAGTACTTC. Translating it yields CASSSTGGGPYEQYF.

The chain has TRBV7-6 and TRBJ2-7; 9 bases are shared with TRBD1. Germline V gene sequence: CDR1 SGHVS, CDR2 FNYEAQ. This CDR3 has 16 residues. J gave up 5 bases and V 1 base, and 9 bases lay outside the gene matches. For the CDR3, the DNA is TGTGCCAGCAGCTTAGATCCCCCGGGACAGGGCCACGAGCAGTACTTC. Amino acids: CASSLDPPGQGHEQYF.

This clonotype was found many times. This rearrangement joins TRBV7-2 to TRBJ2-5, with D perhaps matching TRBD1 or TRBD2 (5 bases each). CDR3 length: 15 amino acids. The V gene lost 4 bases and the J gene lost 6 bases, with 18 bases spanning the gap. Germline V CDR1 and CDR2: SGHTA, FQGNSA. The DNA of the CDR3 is TGTGCCAGCAGCTCCTCCTTAGGTGGGGGAAAGACCCAGTACTTC. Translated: CASSSSLGGGKTQYF. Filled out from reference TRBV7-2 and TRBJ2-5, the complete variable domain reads GAGVSQSPSNKVTEKGKDVELRCDPISGHTALYWYRQSLGQGLEFLIYFQGNSAPDKSGLPSDRFSAERTGGSVSTLTIQRTQQEDSAVYLCASSSSLGGGKTQYFGPGTRLLVL.

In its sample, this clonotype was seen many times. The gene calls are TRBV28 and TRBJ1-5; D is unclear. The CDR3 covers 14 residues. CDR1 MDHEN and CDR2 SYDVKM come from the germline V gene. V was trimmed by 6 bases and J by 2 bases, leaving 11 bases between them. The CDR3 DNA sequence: TGTGCCAGCAGGTATAGTAGCGGCAATCAGCCCCAGCATTTT. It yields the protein CASRYSSGNQPQHF.

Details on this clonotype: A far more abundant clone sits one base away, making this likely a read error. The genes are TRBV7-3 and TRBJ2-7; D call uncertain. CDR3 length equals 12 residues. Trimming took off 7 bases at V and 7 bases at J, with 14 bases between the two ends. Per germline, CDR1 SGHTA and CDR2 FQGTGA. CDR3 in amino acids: CASNFPALEQYF. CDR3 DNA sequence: TGTGCCAGCAACTTCCCAGCTCTAGAGCAGTACTTC.